These 6 T cell receptor beta chains were all obtained from the same sample, sequenced in a study of control samples from healthy donors and cancer patients. Sequenced by immunoSEQ multiplex PCR; TCRdb stores in-frame clones only, minus some. This sample yields roughly 29,000 clones, of which approximately 79% are seen a single time; roughly a fifth belongs to the top ten. Sample: PBMCs. The receptors stem from a man aged 60 to 75 with head and neck cancer.

Written as DNA, the CDR3 is TGTGCCACCGCAACAGGACTAAGCCAAGAGACCCAGTACTTC. Its translation is CATATGLSQETQYF. The chain recombines TRBV15 with TRBJ2-5; D might be TRBD2 (6 bases). V shed 8 bases and J shed 1 base, with 14 bases lying between them. CDR1 LNHNV and CDR2 YYDKDF come from the germline V gene (reference sequence). The CDR3 is 14 residues long.

This clone occurred a few times. This chain uses TRBV18 with TRBJ1-2; 9 bases are shared with TRBD1. The CDR3 is 16 residues long. V gave up 4 bases and J gave up 7 bases; unmatched junction bases: 13. CDR1 and CDR2 from the germline V gene are KGHSH and LQKENI. CDR3 nucleotides: TGTGCCAGCTCACTTGGGACCGGGACAGGGTTTGCTGGCTACACCTTC. It encodes CASSLGTGTGFAGYTF. The full variable domain, completed using reference TRBV18 and TRBJ1-2, is NAGVMQNPRHLVRRRGQEARLRCSPMKGHSHVYWYRQLPEEGLKFMVYLQKENIIDESGMPKERFSAEFPKEGPSILRIQQVVRGDSAAYFCASSLGTGTGFAGYTFGSGTRLTVV.

This rearrangement joins TRBV6-1 to TRBJ2-1, with a weak D call TRBD2 (6 bases). The germline V and J ends were trimmed by 4 bases and 3 bases, with 25 bases remaining between them. The CDR3 is made up of 19 amino acids. CDR1 and CDR2 (germline): MNHNS, SASEGT. DNA of the CDR3: TGTGCCAGCAGTGCCGGACTCAGCGGGCCCCACAGTAACTACAATGAGCAGTTCTTC. This encodes CASSAGLSGPHSNYNEQFF.

This chain connects TRBV11-2 to TRBJ1-3, with unresolved D. The V end was cut by 2 bases, the J end by 1 base, with 6 bases between. This CDR3 region has 14 residues. Germline V gene lookup returns CDR1 SGHAT and CDR2 FQNNGV. Written as DNA, the CDR3 is TGTGCCAGCAGCTTACCAGGTTCTGGAAACACCATATATTTT. Translated, it gives CASSLPGSGNTIYF.

V gene TRBV7-2 combines with J gene TRBJ2-7; TRBD2 matches 8 bases. Germline CDR1 is SGHTA and CDR2 is FQGNSA. V lost 4 bases to trimming and J lost 2 bases; unmatched junction nucleotides: 13. The CDR3 loop spans 17 amino acids. CDR3 in amino acids: CASSSRAGGGGPYEQYF. In DNA, the CDR3 is TGTGCCAGCAGCTCCAGGGCCGGGGGGGGCGGGCCCTACGAGCAGTACTTC.

This clone was counted a single time. The chain carries TRBV27 and TRBJ2-1; 10 nucleotides line up with TRBD2. Germline values: CDR1 MNHEY, CDR2 SMNVEV (reference sequence). The CDR3 spans 13 residues. Trimming at V came to 8 bases and at J to 3 bases, leaving 1 base not matched to a gene. Here the CDR3 DNA reads TGTGCCAGCGGACTAGCGGTCTACAATGAGCAGTTCTTC. Translation: CASGLAVYNEQFF.